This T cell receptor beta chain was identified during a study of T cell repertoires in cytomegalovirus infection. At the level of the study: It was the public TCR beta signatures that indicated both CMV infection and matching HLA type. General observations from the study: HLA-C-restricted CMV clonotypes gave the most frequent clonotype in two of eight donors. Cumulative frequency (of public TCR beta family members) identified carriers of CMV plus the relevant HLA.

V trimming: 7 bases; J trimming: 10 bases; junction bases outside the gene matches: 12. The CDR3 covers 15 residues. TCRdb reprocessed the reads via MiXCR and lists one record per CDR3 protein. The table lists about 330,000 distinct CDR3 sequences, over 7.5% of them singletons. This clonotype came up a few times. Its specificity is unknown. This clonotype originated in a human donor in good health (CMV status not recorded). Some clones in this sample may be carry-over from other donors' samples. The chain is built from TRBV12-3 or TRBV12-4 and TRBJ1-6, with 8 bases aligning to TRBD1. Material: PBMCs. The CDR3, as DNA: TGTGCCAGCACCGAGGCAGGGACAGGTTGGTCACCCCTCCACTTT. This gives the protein CASTEAGTGWSPLHF.